The following is a T cell receptor beta chain sequence with its context. The data are from a study of blood T cell repertoires in COVID-19. Study-wide background: Acute and convalescent COVID-19 samples came from the United States, Italy and Spain. Nucleic acid was either cDNA or gDNA, and it came from T cells, B-cell-depleted T cells, or PBMCs.

Seattle cases were enrolled at active infection and followed longitudinally. Unmatched junction bases numbered 5, after V lost 3 bases and J lost 4 bases. Germline lookup yields CDR1 SQVTM and CDR2 ANQGSEA. The CDR3 is 15 amino acids. Authors' processing steps: Amplification of reference gene primers provided the estimated nucleated cell counts. Only in-frame clones appear in the TCRdb table, and some are missing; sequencing was by immunoSEQ multiplex PCR. That table furnishes V, J and clone size, whereas the DNA furnished D and trimming. The sample contains around 58,000 clones, about 90% of which appear only once.

This chain uses TRBV29-1 with TRBJ2-1, with 11 nucleotides matching TRBD2. Sequencing was carried out using peripheral blood. The receptor was derived from a woman in her sixties with COVID-19, enrolled during active disease. Here the CDR3 DNA reads TGCAGCGTTGAGGGGGTAGCGGGAGGGTACAATGAGCAGTTCTTC. This encodes CSVEGVAGGYNEQFF.